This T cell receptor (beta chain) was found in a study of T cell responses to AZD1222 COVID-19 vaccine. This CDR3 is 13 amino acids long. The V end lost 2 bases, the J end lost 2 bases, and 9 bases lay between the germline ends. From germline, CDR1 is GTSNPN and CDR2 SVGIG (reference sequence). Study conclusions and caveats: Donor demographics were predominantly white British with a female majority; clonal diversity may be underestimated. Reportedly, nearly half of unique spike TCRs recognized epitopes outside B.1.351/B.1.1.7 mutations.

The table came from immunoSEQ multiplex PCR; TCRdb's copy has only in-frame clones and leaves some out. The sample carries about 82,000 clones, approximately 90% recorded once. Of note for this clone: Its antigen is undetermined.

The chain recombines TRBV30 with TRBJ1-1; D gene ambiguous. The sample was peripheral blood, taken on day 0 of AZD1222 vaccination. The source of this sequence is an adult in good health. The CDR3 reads CAWSRILNTEAFF. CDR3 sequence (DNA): TGTGCCTGGAGTAGGATACTAAACACTGAAGCTTTCTTT.